This T cell receptor (beta chain) was found in a study of T cells in Graves' hyperthyroidism and ophthalmopathy. Trimming removed 0 bases from V and 8 bases from J, with 13 bases in between. Germline V gives CDR1 MGHRA, CDR2 YSYEKL. The CDR3 contains 14 residues. Uncontrolled infection, other autoimmune disease, pregnancy and lactation each barred patients from inclusion. Amplification of TCR beta CDR3 regions used RNA as the template. The TCR CDR3 first-round RT-PCR relied on the HTBI primer set. TCRdb called the multiplex PCR reads again in MiXCR, with one record for every CDR3 protein. The table records about 400,000 distinct CDR3 sequences, 25% of them present only once.

Sequencing input: blood. The TCR comes from a man aged 45-60 years with Graves' hyperthyroidism. The J gene is TRBJ1-2, the V gene TRBV4-1; D gene unclear. CDR3 region: CASSQDLDLGGYTF. DNA for the CDR3: TGCGCCAGCAGCCAAGATCTTGACCTGGGAGGCTACACCTTC.